The rows below give T cell receptor beta chains drawn from one sample of a study of blood T cell repertoires in COVID-19. The table came from immunoSEQ multiplex PCR; TCRdb's copy has only in-frame clones and leaves some out. The sample has roughly 310,000 clones; around 89% are singletons. What was sequenced was peripheral blood. Receptor source: a woman between 50 and 59 years old with active or convalescent COVID-19. The CDR3 runs from the conserved cysteine through the conserved F or W. D genes are given only for firm matches. Clone size is stated in some rows and not others, as once, few, many or a class when expanded.

TRBV30,TRBJ1-5,TRBD1,once,CASGQGNQPQHF,TGTGCCTCGGGACAGGGAAATCAGCCCCAGCATTTT
TRBV5-6,TRBJ2-7,NA,NA,CASSPRDGLTYEQYF,TGTGCCAGCAGCCCGCGGGACGGACTAACCTACGAGCAGTACTTC
TRBV19,TRBJ2-1,TRBD2,NA,CASSIGGRLGSEQFF,TGTGCCAGTAGTATAGGCGGGAGGCTCGGGAGTGAGCAGTTCTTC
TRBV5-4,TRBJ2-2,NA,NA,CASSLQGSRELFF,TGTGCCAGCAGCTTGCAGGGTTCAAGGGAGCTGTTTTTT
TRBV7-2,TRBJ2-7,TRBD2,NA,CASSPGPRLAHEQYF,TGTGCCAGCAGCCCCGGGCCCAGACTAGCCCACGAGCAGTACTTC
TRBV4-3,TRBJ2-1,NA,NA,CASSLGMGQVNEQFF,TGCGCCAGCAGCCTCGGCATGGGACAAGTAAACGAGCAGTTCTTC
TRBV19,TRBJ1-5,NA,few,CASSIAVAEYSNQPQHF,TGTGCCAGTAGTATTGCTGTGGCGGAGTATAGCAATCAGCCCCAGCATTTT
TRBV28,TRBJ1-4,TRBD1,NA,CASSLKPGGRNEKLFF,TGTGCCAGCAGTTTAAAGCCAGGGGGGAGGAATGAAAAACTGTTTTTT
TRBV9,TRBJ1-2,NA,NA,CASSPTDTRGYTF,TGTGCCAGCAGCCCCACCGACACTCGCGGCTACACCTTC
TRBV2,TRBJ2-7,TRBD2,NA,CASRQIAGRPPYF,TGTGCCAGCAGACAGATAGCGGGACGACCCCCGTACTTC
TRBV24-1,TRBJ2-3,TRBD2,NA,CATSHSGADTQYF,TGTGCCACCAGCCATAGCGGGGCAGATACGCAGTATTTT
TRBV18,TRBJ2-5,TRBD1,NA,CASSPFNRGPQETQYF,TGTGCCAGCTCACCTTTTAACAGGGGCCCTCAAGAGACCCAGTACTTC
TRBV28,TRBJ2-7,NA,NA,CASSTPSYEQYF,TGTGCCAGCAGTACACCCTCCTACGAGCAGTACTTC